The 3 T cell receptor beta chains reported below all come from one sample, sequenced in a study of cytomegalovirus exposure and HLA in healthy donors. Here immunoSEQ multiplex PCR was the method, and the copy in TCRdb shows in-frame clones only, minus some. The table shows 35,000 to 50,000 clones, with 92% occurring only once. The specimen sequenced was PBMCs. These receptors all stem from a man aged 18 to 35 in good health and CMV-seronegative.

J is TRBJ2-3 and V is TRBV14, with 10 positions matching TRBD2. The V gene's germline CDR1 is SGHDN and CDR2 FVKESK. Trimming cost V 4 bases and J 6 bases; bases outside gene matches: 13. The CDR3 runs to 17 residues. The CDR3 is CASSPTERGGRLDTQYF. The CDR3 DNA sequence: TGTGCCAGCAGCCCAACGGAGCGGGGGGGCCGTTTGGATACGCAGTATTTT.

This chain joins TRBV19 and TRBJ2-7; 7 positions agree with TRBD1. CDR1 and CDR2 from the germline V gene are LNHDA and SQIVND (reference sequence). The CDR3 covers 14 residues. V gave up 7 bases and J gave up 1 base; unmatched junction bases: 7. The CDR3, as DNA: TGTGCCAGTACTATCACAGGGGAATCCTACGAGCAGTACTTC. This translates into CASTITGESYEQYF.

The CDR3 DNA follows: TGTGCCAGCAGCGTAGAATCGGGGTGGGGAAACACAGATACGCAGTATTTT. Its protein product is CASSVESGWGNTDTQYF. V gene TRBV9 combines with J gene TRBJ2-3; D is possibly TRBD2 (5 bases). The CDR3 covers 17 residues. Trimming removed 0 bases at V and 2 bases at J, with 16 bases between. Per germline, CDR1 SGDLS and CDR2 YYNGEE.